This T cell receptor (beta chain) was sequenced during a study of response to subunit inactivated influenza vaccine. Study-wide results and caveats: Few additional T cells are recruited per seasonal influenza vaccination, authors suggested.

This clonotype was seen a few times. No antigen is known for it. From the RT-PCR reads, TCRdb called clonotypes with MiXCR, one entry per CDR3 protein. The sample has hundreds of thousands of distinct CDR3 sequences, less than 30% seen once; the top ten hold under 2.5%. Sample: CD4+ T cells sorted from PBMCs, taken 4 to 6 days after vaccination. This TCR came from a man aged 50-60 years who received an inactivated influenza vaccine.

CDR3 DNA sequence: TGTGCCAGCAGTTTAGGGCTGCCAAACTATGGCTACACCTTC. It codes for CASSLGLPNYGYTF. The chain combines TRBV12-3 or TRBV12-4 with TRBJ1-2; D is undetermined. V was clipped by 1 base and J by 2 bases, with 8 bases between them. The CDR3 extends over 14 amino acids.